The text below deals with one T cell receptor (beta chain). Antigen specificity is unknown. Germline CDR1 and CDR2: SNHLY and FYNNEI. The V end was cut by 6 bases, the J end by 4 bases, with 24 bases between. The CDR3 length is 17 residues. The data are from a study of cytomegalovirus exposure and HLA in healthy donors. Study-wide results and limits: Some segments of the V type, notably TRBV6-2 and TRBV6-3, were excluded as indistinguishable.

PCR used 60 Vbeta primers and 13 Jbeta primers. TCRdb keeps only in-frame clones here, not all; method: immunoSEQ multiplex PCR. There are some 150,000 clones in the sample; over 60% occur only once, and about 0.69% lies in the top ten. The sequenced sample consisted of PBMCs. This clonotype originated in a female donor in good health and CMV-seronegative. The chain combines TRBV2 with TRBJ1-2; D gene uncertain. This CDR3 is CASSRTYASLTFYGYTF. In nucleotides, the CDR3 is TGTGCCAGCAGCCGTACCTACGCGTCCCTAACTTTCTATGGCTACACCTTC.